This T cell receptor beta chain was sequenced for a study of T cell responses to AZD1222 COVID-19 vaccine. Looking at the study overall: Pooling was applied to second doses at about 4 or about 12 weeks. Regarding the study as a whole: A reported finding is that nearly half of spike-specific TCRs target unmutated variant regions. Baseline seropositives among AZD1222 recipients totaled only 5 or 6. Possibly, clonal diversity was underestimated; donors were largely white British and included more females.

Produced via immunoSEQ multiplex PCR; TCRdb's table is partial and in-frame only. The sample has 95,000 to 100,000 clones, approximately 84% seen once. Notes on this clone: Its matching antigen is unknown.

This CDR3 spans 16 amino acids. V trimming: 0 bases; J trimming: 0 bases; junction bases outside the gene matches: 3. Germline CDR1 SGHNT, CDR2 YYREEE (reference sequence). The chain combines TRBV5-4 with TRBJ1-3, with TRBD1 matching over 7 bases. This receptor was identified in an adult in good health. The sequences come from peripheral blood, collected on day 0 of AZD1222 vaccination. CDR3 amino acids: CASSLEQGNSGNTIYF. DNA of the CDR3: TGTGCCAGCAGCTTGGAACAGGGGAACTCTGGAAACACCATATATTTT. The variable domain in full, completed from reference TRBV5-4 and TRBJ1-3, reads ETGVTQSPTHLIKTRGQQVTLRCSSQSGHNTVSWYQQALGQGPQFIFQYYREEENGRGNFPPRFSGLQFPNYSSELNVNALELDDSALYLCASSLEQGNSGNTIYFGEGSWLTVV.